A single sample gave rise to the 15 T cell receptor beta chains below, sequenced in a study of CD8 T cells in ankylosing spondylitis. Via MiXCR, TCRdb re-called the 5' RACE reads, giving one row per CDR3 protein. The table has under 150,000 distinct CDR3 sequences, about a tenth seen once. Sample: blood, either unsorted or a sorted T cell fraction (not recorded which). The source of these receptors is a male donor with ankylosing spondylitis or in good health (not recorded which).

This chain links TRBV29-1 with TRBJ2-1; weak D call: TRBD1 (6 bases). The V end was cut by 2 bases, the J end by 10 bases, with 9 bases between. The CDR3 runs 11 residues. Germline V lookup: CDR1 SQVTM, CDR2 ANQGSEA. The DNA of the CDR3 is TGCAGCGTTGAATGGACAGTCGAGCAGTTCTTC. It yields the protein CSVEWTVEQFF.

This clonotype has a count of ten or more. The chain joins TRBV18 to TRBJ2-7; 7 bases line up with TRBD1. The CDR3 is made up of 16 amino acids. Per germline, CDR1 KGHSH and CDR2 LQKENI. J was trimmed by 3 bases and V by 0 bases; bases with no gene match: 8. This chain's CDR3 is CASSPPGTEPNYEQYF. In DNA form, the CDR3 reads TGTGCCAGCTCACCACCGGGGACAGAGCCTAACTACGAGCAGTACTTC.

This clonotype came up many times. This chain uses TRBV7-2 with TRBJ2-2, with 7 positions matching TRBD1. The ends lost 4 bases at V and 1 base at J; junction bases unmatched: 6. CDR3 length: 16 residues. Germline-derived CDR1 and CDR2 are SGHTA and FQGNSA. The CDR3 here is CASSSRTGRNTGELFF. The CDR3 DNA follows: TGTGCCAGCAGCTCCCGGACAGGCCGGAACACCGGGGAGCTGTTTTTT.

This clonotype was seen more than once but under ten times. J is TRBJ2-7 and V is TRBV6-2 or TRBV6-3; no firm D call. This CDR3 contains 15 residues. CDR1 is MNHEY, CDR2 SVGEGT, per germline. V dropped 6 bases and J dropped 0 bases, with 15 bases sitting between them. CDR3 loop: CASRPHGVISYEQYF. CDR3 in DNA: TGTGCCAGCAGGCCCCATGGGGTCATCTCCTACGAGCAGTACTTC.

This clonotype was recorded many times. Written as DNA, the CDR3 is TGCAGTGCTAGAGTGGGGCAGTCGGCGGGTGGCTACACCTTC. Residues: CSARVGQSAGGYTF. The V gene is TRBV20-1, the J gene TRBJ1-2; possibly TRBD1 for D (5 bases). Trimming shortened V by 1 base and J by 7 bases, and 16 bases separated the two germline ends. Per the germline V gene, CDR1 is DFQATT and CDR2 is SNEGSKA (reference sequence). The CDR3 is 14 residues long.

This clonotype was counted ten times or more. This chain connects TRBV5-1 to TRBJ2-3; a possible D gene is TRBD2 (5 bases). V was trimmed by 0 bases and J by 0 bases, leaving 11 bases between them. This CDR3 comprises 16 residues. Germline V gives CDR1 SGHRS, CDR2 YFSETQ. DNA of the CDR3: TGCGCCAGCAGCTTGGATGGAGGATCTAGCACAGATACGCAGTATTTT. Translating gives CASSLDGGSSTDTQYF.

This clonotype was found many times. The chain is built from TRBV7-6 and TRBJ1-2; possible D gene TRBD1, 6 bases. There are 15 residues in the CDR3. CDR1 and CDR2 (germline): SGHVS, FNYEAQ. The V and J ends lost 1 base and 8 bases respectively, with 17 bases between them. In DNA, the CDR3 is TGTGCCAGCAGCTTAGGTGGGATGCGGGGGCGCGGCTACACCTTC. Its translation: CASSLGGMRGRGYTF. Supplemented by reference TRBV7-6 and TRBJ1-2, the full variable domain reads GAGVSQSPRYKVTKRGQDVALRCDPISGHVSLYWYRQALGQGPEFLTYFNYEAQQDKSGLPNDRFSAERPEGSISTLTIQRTEQRDSAMYRCASSLGGMRGRGYTFGSGTRLTVV.

This clonotype appeared many times. The chain couples TRBV5-1 to TRBJ1-2; D is perhaps TRBD1 (6 bases). V gave up 3 bases and J gave up 4 bases, with 10 bases separating them. The CDR3 is 13 residues long. The germline V gene encodes CDR1 SGHRS and CDR2 YFSETQ. The DNA for the CDR3 is TGCGCCAGCAGCTACGACAGGAGCTATGGCTACACCTTC. Amino acid sequence: CASSYDRSYGYTF.

On this clonotype: This may be a read error: a much more frequent sequence differs by one nucleotide. The V call is TRBV14, the J call TRBJ2-7; the D is unclear. The ends were cut back, 1 base at V and 10 bases at J, with 17 bases in the middle. This CDR3 has 14 amino acids. Germline V CDR1 and CDR2: SGHDN, FVKESK. The CDR3 spells CASSQVSRSTNQYF. CDR3 DNA sequence: TGTGCCAGCAGCCAAGTGTCTCGGTCTACGAACCAGTACTTC.

This clonotype was observed many times. The V call is TRBV6-1, the J call TRBJ1-5; D remains ambiguous. V lost 0 bases and J lost 1, with 10 bases in between. The CDR3 totals 16 residues. CDR1 and CDR2 from the germline V gene are MNHNS and SASEGT. The chain's CDR3 is CASSEALGSSNQPQHF. The CDR3 DNA reads TGTGCCAGCAGTGAAGCGCTCGGTTCCAGCAATCAGCCCCAGCATTTT.

This clonotype occurred many times. V is TRBV7-2 and J is TRBJ2-1; D is uncertain. CDR1 and CDR2 from the germline V gene are SGHTA and FQGNSA. The CDR3 sequence is 16 residues long. V lost 0 bases and J lost 0, with 9 bases in between. For the CDR3, the DNA is TGTGCCAGCAGCTTAGCGGGCCGGAACTCCTACAATGAGCAGTTCTTC. Residues: CASSLAGRNSYNEQFF. The full variable domain, completed using reference TRBV7-2 and TRBJ2-1, is GAGVSQSPSNKVTEKGKDVELRCDPISGHTALYWYRQSLGQGLEFLIYFQGNSAPDKSGLPSDRFSAERTGGSVSTLTIQRTQQEDSAVYLCASSLAGRNSYNEQFFGPGTRLTVL.

This clonotype has at least ten counts. V and J are TRBV5-1 and TRBJ2-2; TRBD2 matches 7 bases. Germline lookup yields CDR1 SGHRS and CDR2 YFSETQ. The ends lost 2 bases at V and 5 bases at J; junction bases unmatched: 9. The CDR3 covers 16 residues. The CDR3 DNA reads TGCGCCAGCAGCTTCACGGCCGAGCGGGATACCGGGGAGCTGTTTTTT. Its translation: CASSFTAERDTGELFF.

This clonotype appeared a few times. This rearrangement joins TRBV5-1 to TRBJ1-4; 7 bases are shared with TRBD1. The CDR3 sequence is 16 residues long. Looked up from germline, CDR1 is SGHRS and CDR2 is YFSETQ. The ends lost 4 bases at V and 0 bases at J; junction bases unmatched: 6. The CDR3 DNA reads as TGCGCCAGCAGCCGGACAGGTGACGCAACTAATGAAAAACTGTTTTTT. Protein product: CASSRTGDATNEKLFF.

Many counts were recorded for this clonotype. V and J are TRBV29-1 and TRBJ2-1, with 14 bases fitting TRBD2. This CDR3 region has 14 residues. CDR1 is SQVTM, CDR2 ANQGSEA, per germline. V lost 3 bases to trimming and J lost 7 bases; unmatched junction nucleotides: 2. DNA for the CDR3: TGCAGCGTTGAGGGACTAGCGGGAGTGAATGAGCAGTTCTTC. This sequence encodes CSVEGLAGVNEQFF.

This clonotype was seen at least ten times. The rearrangement uses TRBV29-1 and TRBJ1-1; TRBD1 might be the D (5 bases). Per germline, CDR1 SQVTM and CDR2 ANQGSEA. V was pared by 4 bases and J by 6 bases, with 12 bases between. The CDR3 has 12 amino acids. This CDR3 reads CSVAPPGPEAFF. The CDR3 DNA reads TGCAGCGTTGCCCCGCCAGGGCCTGAAGCTTTCTTT.